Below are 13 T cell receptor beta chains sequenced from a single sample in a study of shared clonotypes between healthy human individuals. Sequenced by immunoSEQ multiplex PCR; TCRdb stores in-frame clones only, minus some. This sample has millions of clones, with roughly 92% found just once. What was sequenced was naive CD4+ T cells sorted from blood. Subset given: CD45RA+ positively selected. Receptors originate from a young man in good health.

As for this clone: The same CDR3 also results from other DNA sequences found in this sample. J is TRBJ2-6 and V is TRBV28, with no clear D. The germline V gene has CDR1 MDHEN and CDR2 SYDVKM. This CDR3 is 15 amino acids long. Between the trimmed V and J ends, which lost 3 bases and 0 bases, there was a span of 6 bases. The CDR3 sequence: CASSLSGSGANVLTF. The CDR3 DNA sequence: TGTGCCAGCAGTTTGTCGGGCTCTGGGGCCAACGTCCTGACTTTC. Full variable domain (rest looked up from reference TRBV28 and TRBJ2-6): DVKVTQSSRYLVKRTGEKVFLECVQDMDHENMFWYRQDPGLGLRLIYFSYDVKMKEKGDIPEGYSVSREKKERFSLILESASTNQTSMYLCASSLSGSGANVLTFGAGSRLTVL.

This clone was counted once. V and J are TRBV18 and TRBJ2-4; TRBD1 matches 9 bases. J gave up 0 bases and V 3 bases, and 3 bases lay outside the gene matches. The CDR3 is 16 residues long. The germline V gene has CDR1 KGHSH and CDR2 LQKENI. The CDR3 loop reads CASSPGTGLAKNIQYF. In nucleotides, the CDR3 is TGTGCCAGCTCACCGGGGACAGGGCTAGCCAAAAACATTCAGTACTTC.

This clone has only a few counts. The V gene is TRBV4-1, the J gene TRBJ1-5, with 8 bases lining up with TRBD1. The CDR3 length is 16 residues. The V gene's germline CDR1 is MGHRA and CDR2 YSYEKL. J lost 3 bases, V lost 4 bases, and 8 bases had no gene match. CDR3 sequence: CASSPSWTGFNQPQHF. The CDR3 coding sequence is TGCGCCAGCAGCCCATCATGGACAGGGTTCAATCAGCCCCAGCATTTT.

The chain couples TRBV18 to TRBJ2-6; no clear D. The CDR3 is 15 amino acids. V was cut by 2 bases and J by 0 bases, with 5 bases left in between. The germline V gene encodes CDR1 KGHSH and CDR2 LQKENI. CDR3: CASSPDTSGANVLTF. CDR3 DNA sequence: TGTGCCAGCTCACCAGACACCTCTGGGGCCAACGTCCTGACTTTC.

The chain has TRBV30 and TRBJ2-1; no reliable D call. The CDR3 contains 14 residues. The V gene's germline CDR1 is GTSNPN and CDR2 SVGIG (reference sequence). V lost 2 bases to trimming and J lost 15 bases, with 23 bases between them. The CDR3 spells CAWSTTAVLPPRFF. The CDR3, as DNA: TGTGCCTGGAGTACCACCGCGGTCTTGCCCCCCCGGTTCTTC.

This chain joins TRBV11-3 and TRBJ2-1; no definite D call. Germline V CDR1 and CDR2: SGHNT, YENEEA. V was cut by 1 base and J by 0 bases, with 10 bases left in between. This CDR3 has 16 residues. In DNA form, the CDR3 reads TGTGCCAGCAGCTTAGCAGGTACCCTCTCCTACAATGAGCAGTTCTTC. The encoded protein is CASSLAGTLSYNEQFF.

CDR3 sequence reads: CASSLGGGSFYEQYF. The CDR3 nucleotides are TGTGCCAGCAGCTTAGGTGGAGGGTCGTTCTACGAGCAGTACTTC. The chain links TRBV7-2 to TRBJ2-7, with D tentatively TRBD2 (6 bases). The germline V and J ends were trimmed by 1 base and 3 bases, with 13 bases remaining between them. Germline V lookup: CDR1 SGHTA, CDR2 FQGNSA. This CDR3 spans 15 amino acids. The entire variable domain, with the rest obtained from reference TRBV7-2 and TRBJ2-7, is as follows: GAGVSQSPSNKVTEKGKDVELRCDPISGHTALYWYRQSLGQGLEFLIYFQGNSAPDKSGLPSDRFSAERTGGSVSTLTIQRTQQEDSAVYLCASSLGGGSFYEQYFGPGTRLTVT.

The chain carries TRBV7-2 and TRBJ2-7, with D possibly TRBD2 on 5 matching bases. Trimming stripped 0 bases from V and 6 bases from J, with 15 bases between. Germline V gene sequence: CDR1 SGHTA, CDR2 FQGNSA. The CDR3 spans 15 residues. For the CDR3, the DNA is TGTGCCAGCAGCTTAGCATGGCTAGCTTACGGCGAGCAGTACTTC. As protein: CASSLAWLAYGEQYF. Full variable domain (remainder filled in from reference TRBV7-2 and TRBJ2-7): GAGVSQSPSNKVTEKGKDVELRCDPISGHTALYWYRQSLGQGLEFLIYFQGNSAPDKSGLPSDRFSAERTGGSVSTLTIQRTQQEDSAVYLCASSLAWLAYGEQYFGPGTRLTVT.

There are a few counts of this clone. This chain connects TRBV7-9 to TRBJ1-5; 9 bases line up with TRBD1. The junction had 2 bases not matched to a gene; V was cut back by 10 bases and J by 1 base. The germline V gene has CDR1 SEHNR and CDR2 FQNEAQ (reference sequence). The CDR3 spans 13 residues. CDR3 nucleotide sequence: TGTGCCATAGGGACAGGGAGCAATCAGCCCCAGCATTTT. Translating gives CAIGTGSNQPQHF.

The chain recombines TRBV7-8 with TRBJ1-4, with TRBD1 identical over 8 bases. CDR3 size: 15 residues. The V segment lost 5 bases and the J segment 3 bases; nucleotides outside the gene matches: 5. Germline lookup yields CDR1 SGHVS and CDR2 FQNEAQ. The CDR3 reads CASSRTGQSNEKLFF. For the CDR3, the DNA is TGTGCCAGCAGCCGGACAGGGCAGTCTAATGAAAAACTGTTTTTT. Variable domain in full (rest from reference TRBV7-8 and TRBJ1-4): GAGVSQSPRYKVAKRGQDVALRCDPISGHVSLFWYQQALGQGPEFLTYFQNEAQLDKSGLPSDRFFAERPEGSVSTLKIQRTQQEDSAVYLCASSRTGQSNEKLFFGSGTQLSVL.

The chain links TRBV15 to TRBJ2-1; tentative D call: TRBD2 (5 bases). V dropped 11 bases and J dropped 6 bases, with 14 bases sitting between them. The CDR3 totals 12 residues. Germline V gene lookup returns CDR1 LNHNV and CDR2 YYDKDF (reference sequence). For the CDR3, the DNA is TGTGCCTCTCGCGGACTGGGCAATGAGCAGTTCTTC. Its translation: CASRGLGNEQFF. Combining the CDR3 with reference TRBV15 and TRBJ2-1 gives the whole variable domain DAMVIQNPRYQVTQFGKPVTLSCSQTLNHNVMYWYQQKSSQAPKLLFHYYDKDFNNEADTPDNFQSRRPNTSFCFLDIRSPGLGDTAMYLCASRGLGNEQFFGPGTRLTVL.

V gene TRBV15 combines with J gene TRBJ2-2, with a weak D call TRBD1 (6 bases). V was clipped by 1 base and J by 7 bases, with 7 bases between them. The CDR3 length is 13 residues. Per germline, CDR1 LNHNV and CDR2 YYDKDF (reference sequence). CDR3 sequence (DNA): TGTGCCACCAGCAGAGGAGGGGGCGGGGAGCTGTTTTTT. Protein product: CATSRGGGGELFF.

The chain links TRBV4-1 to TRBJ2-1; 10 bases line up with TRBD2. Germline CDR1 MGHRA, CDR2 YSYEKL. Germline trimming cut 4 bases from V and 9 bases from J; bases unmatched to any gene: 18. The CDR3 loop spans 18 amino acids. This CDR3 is CASSRSRIPSGSEGEQFF. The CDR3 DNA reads TGCGCCAGCAGCCGCTCAAGGATCCCTAGCGGGAGTGAGGGTGAGCAGTTCTTC.